The rows below give T cell receptor beta chains drawn from one sample of a study of shared clonotypes between healthy human individuals. The method was immunoSEQ multiplex PCR; TCRdb's version includes in-frame clones alone and lacks a portion of them. Found here are 500,000 or so clones, around 96% of them singletons; the top ten hold approximately 0.067%. The sample comprised naive CD4+ T cells sorted from blood. Receptor source: a woman in her 30s in good health. Both conserved end residues are part of each CDR3. A D gene is named only where the DNA matches it firmly. Expanded clones get a size class; other rows say once, few or many, or leave the size out.

V	size	D	J	DNA	CDR3
TRBV6-5	.	TRBD2	TRBJ2-2	TGTGCCAGCAAGGGCGGGAGTCTCGGGGGCGGGGAGCTGTTTTTT	CASKGGSLGGGELFF
TRBV28	few	.	TRBJ1-5	TGTGCCAGCAGTGGGTGGCTCGGGCCCCAGCATTTT	CASSGWLGPQHF
TRBV5-1	.	.	TRBJ1-2	TGCGCCAGCAGCTTGGGGACAGACAACTATGGCTACACCTTC	CASSLGTDNYGYTF
TRBV5-6	.	.	TRBJ2-2	TGTGCCAGCAGCTTGGTCGAGACCGGGGAGCTGTTTTTT	CASSLVETGELFF
TRBV6-6	.	.	TRBJ2-5	TGTGCCAGCAGCTACCGGTCTCTAGAGACCCAGTACTTC	CASSYRSLETQYF
TRBV5-1	.	.	TRBJ1-2	TGCGCCAGCAGCCCCAAAGGGGGGCTCGGCTACACCTTC	CASSPKGGLGYTF
TRBV7-9	.	.	TRBJ2-1	TGTGCCAGCAGCTTAGTAGCAGCAAAAAACAATGAGCAGTTCTTC	CASSLVAAKNNEQFF
TRBV18	.	.	TRBJ2-7	TGTGCCAGCTCACCGCGGGACAGCTTCTACGAGCAGTACTTC	CASSPRDSFYEQYF
TRBV5-1	.	.	TRBJ2-6	TGCGCCAGCAGCTTGGTTGTGGACACCCGCTCTGGGGCCAACGTCCTGACTTTC	CASSLVVDTRSGANVLTF
TRBV7-2	.	TRBD2	TRBJ2-7	TGTGCCAGCAGCTACCGAACAGTGCTAGCGGGCTCCTACGAGCAGTACTTC	CASSYRTVLAGSYEQYF
TRBV7-2	.	.	TRBJ2-5	TGTGCCAGCAGCTTAGGTCTGGGACAGACCCAGTACTTC	CASSLGLGQTQYF
TRBV2	once	TRBD1	TRBJ2-7	TGTGCCAGCAGTGTACCCGGGACAGTAAGCTACGAGCAGTACTTC	CASSVPGTVSYEQYF
TRBV7-3	.	.	TRBJ2-5	TGTGCCAGCAGCGTTGGAGGGCCGGGGGAGACCCAGTACTTC	CASSVGGPGETQYF
TRBV7-9	.	.	TRBJ1-1	TGTGCCAGCAGCCATAATCTGAACACTGAAGCTTTCTTT	CASSHNLNTEAFF
TRBV6-1	.	.	TRBJ1-5	TGTGCCAGCAGTGAAATGGTCGGGGTAGTGGTTCGACAGCCCCAGCATTTT	CASSEMVGVVVRQPQHF
TRBV19	.	TRBD2	TRBJ2-1	TGTGCCAGTAGTAGAGGGACTAGGATTAGGAATGAGCAGTTCTTC	CASSRGTRIRNEQFF
TRBV29-1	.	.	TRBJ2-1	TGCAGCGTTAATCGGAAAGCCGTTTACAATGAGCAGTTCTTC	CSVNRKAVYNEQFF
TRBV4-1	.	TRBD1	TRBJ1-2	TGCGCCAGCAGCCACAACCTCGGGACAGGTGGCTACACCTTC	CASSHNLGTGGYTF
TRBV4-2	.	.	TRBJ2-7	TGTGCCAGCAGCCAAGGCCAGCAGAGCTCCTACGAGCAGTACTTC	CASSQGQQSSYEQYF
TRBV20-1	.	.	TRBJ1-5	TGCAGTGCTGGCAATCAGCCCCAGCATTTT	CSAGNQPQHF
TRBV10-3	.	TRBD1	TRBJ1-1	TGTGCCATCAGCACAGGGGTGTGGGGCACTGAAGCTTTCTTT	CAISTGVWGTEAFF
TRBV28	.	TRBD2	TRBJ2-7	TGTGCCAGCAGCCCTATTAGCGGGAGTGGGTACGAGCAGTACTTC	CASSPISGSGYEQYF
TRBV5-6	.	.	TRBJ2-3	TGTGCCAGCAGGTCCTACATTGCAGATACGCAGTATTTT	CASRSYIADTQYF
TRBV9	.	TRBD1	TRBJ1-5	TGTGCCAGCAGCCCCAGACAGGGTTCTCGGCAGGATCGGGTTGAACTAAGGTATCAGCCCCAGCATTTT	CASSPRQGSRQDRVELRYQPQHF
TRBV9	.	.	TRBJ2-7	TGTGCCAGCAGCCCAGGACAGAGCTCCTACGAGCAGTACTTC	CASSPGQSSYEQYF
TRBV7-2	.	TRBD2	TRBJ2-7	TGTGCCAGCAGCACCCACTCCCCAGGCGGGAGCTCTTACGAGCAGTACTTC	CASSTHSPGGSSYEQYF
TRBV7-3	.	TRBD2	TRBJ2-3	TGTGCCAGCTCTAGCGGGAGGGGCACAGATACGCAGTATTTT	CASSSGRGTDTQYF
TRBV2	.	.	TRBJ2-7	TGTGCCAGCAAATTAGGTTACGAGCAGTACTTC	CASKLGYEQYF
TRBV28	once	TRBD1	TRBJ2-7	TGTGCCAGCAGTTCGGGACAGGGTCCGTACGAGCAGTACTTC	CASSSGQGPYEQYF
TRBV28	.	.	TRBJ2-2	TGTGCCAGCAGTTCAACGAACACCGGGGAGCTGTTTTTT	CASSSTNTGELFF
TRBV19	once	.	TRBJ1-5	TGTGCCAGTAGTATAGGGGTGGGGTGGCGGATTCAGCCCCAGCATTTT	CASSIGVGWRIQPQHF
TRBV29-1	.	.	TRBJ2-7	TGCAGCGCTCGGGGCCCCAGCTCCGAGCAGTACTTC	CSARGPSSEQYF
TRBV18	.	.	TRBJ2-5	TGTGCCAGCTCTCAGCAAGAGACCCAGTACTTC	CASSQQETQYF
TRBV18	.	.	TRBJ1-2	TGTGCCAGCTCACCGAGCCACGGGGTGGGCTATGGCTACACCTTC	CASSPSHGVGYGYTF
TRBV11-3	.	.	TRBJ2-3	TGTGCCAGCAGCACTGGGCAGGGCAGGTCAGATACGCAGTATTTT	CASSTGQGRSDTQYF